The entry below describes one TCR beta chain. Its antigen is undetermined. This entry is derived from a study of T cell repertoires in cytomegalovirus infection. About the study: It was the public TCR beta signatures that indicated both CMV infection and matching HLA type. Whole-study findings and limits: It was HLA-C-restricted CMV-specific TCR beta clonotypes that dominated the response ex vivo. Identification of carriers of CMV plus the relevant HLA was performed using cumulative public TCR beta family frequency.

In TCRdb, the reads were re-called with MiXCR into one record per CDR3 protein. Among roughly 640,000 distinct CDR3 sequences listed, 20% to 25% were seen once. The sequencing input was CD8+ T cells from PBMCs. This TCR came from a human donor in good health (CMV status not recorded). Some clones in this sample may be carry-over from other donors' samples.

The CDR3 DNA reads TGTGCCAGCAGTTACTCCCGCAGACAAGAGACCCAGTACTTC. Its protein is CASSYSRRQETQYF. The rearrangement uses TRBV6-5 and TRBJ2-5; no definite D call. The length of the CDR3 is 14 residues. V was shortened by 0 bases and J by 2 bases, with 7 bases between the two germline ends. Germline V lookup: CDR1 MNHEY, CDR2 SVGAGI.